These 31 T cell receptor beta chains were sequenced from one sample in a study of blood T cells in healthy people across ages. It was with a sample-barcoded 5' primer and a J-beta primer mix that a second PCR of roughly 7 to 12 cycles was run. Each CDR3 protein is one row after TCRdb ran MiXCR on the 5' RACE reads. The sample carries 450,000 to 700,000 distinct CDR3 sequences, about 26% recorded once. The material sequenced was blood. The receptors originated from a woman in her seventies in good health.

The chain has TRBV7-2 and TRBJ2-5, with D unresolved. Trimming stripped 1 base from V and 0 bases from J, with 6 bases between. Germline V gene lookup returns CDR1 SGHTA and CDR2 FQGNSA. The CDR3 sequence is 14 residues long. The CDR3 here is CASSLEVYQETQYF. The DNA of the CDR3 is TGTGCCAGCAGCTTAGAGGTGTACCAAGAGACCCAGTACTTC.

In this sample, this clonotype turned up many times. V gene TRBV10-3 combines with J gene TRBJ2-3; no clear D. Germline-derived CDR1 and CDR2 are ENHRY and SYGVKD. The CDR3 sequence is 14 residues long. The V gene lost 6 bases and the J gene lost 3 bases, with 13 bases spanning the gap. The DNA for the CDR3 is TGTGCCATCAGCGTTACCCCCGGGACAGATACGCAGTATTTT. The encoded protein is CAISVTPGTDTQYF.

V usage is TRBV5-6 and J usage is TRBJ2-5; D possibly corresponds to TRBD2 (5 bases). Germline V gene lookup returns CDR1 SGHDT and CDR2 YYEEEE. V dropped 7 bases and J dropped 5 bases, with 15 bases sitting between them. The CDR3 runs 13 residues. CDR3 sequence reads: CASGGGGRETQYF. The CDR3 coding sequence is TGTGCCAGCGGAGGAGGTGGTAGGGAGACCCAGTACTTC.

The table lists this clonotype with a few counts. The CDR3 DNA sequence: TGTGCCTGGAATCGGGATTCTGGAAACACCATATATTTT. This gives the protein CAWNRDSGNTIYF. This chain connects TRBV30 to TRBJ1-3; D ambiguous. CDR1 GTSNPN and CDR2 SVGIG come from the germline V gene (reference sequence). The CDR3 has 13 residues. The germline V and J ends were trimmed by 4 bases and 1 base, with 8 bases remaining between them.

The chain couples TRBV29-1 to TRBJ2-1; the match to TRBD1 covers 8 bases. The J call may not be correct, given that the DNA end is closer to TRBJ2-7. This CDR3 spans 14 amino acids. Germline values: CDR1 SQVTM, CDR2 ANQGSEA. The chain's CDR3 is CSAQGAARTYEQYF. The DNA for the CDR3 is TGCAGCGCTCAGGGGGCGGCGCGGACCTACGAGCAGTACTTC.

In DNA form, the CDR3 reads TGTGCCAGCTCACCCGAGACAGGGAACATTTACAATGAGCAGTTCTTC. It is translated as CASSPETGNIYNEQFF. The chain employs TRBV18 and TRBJ2-1, with 7 nucleotides matching TRBD1. Trimming cost V 3 bases and J 4 bases; bases outside gene matches: 9. The CDR3 consists of 16 residues. Germline-derived CDR1 and CDR2 are KGHSH and LQKENI.

The chain links TRBV19 to TRBJ2-5; TRBD2 might be the D (6 bases). V was cut by 4 bases and J by 5 bases, with 17 bases left in between. The CDR3 has 15 amino acids. Germline values: CDR1 LNHDA, CDR2 SQIVND (reference sequence). The CDR3 DNA is TGTGCCAGTAGTAATTACGGGACTTCACCCGAGACCCAGTACTTC. Encoded protein: CASSNYGTSPETQYF. The complete variable domain, with remaining parts taken from reference TRBV19 and TRBJ2-5, reads DGGITQSPKYLFRKEGQNVTLSCEQNLNHDAMYWYRQDPGQGLRLIYYSQIVNDFQKGDIAEGYSVSREKKESFPLTVTSAQKNPTAFYLCASSNYGTSPETQYFGPGTRLLVL.

A word on this clonotype: This may arise from a read error, as a much more abundant clone is one base away. The chain joins TRBV20-1 to TRBJ2-1; D perhaps matches TRBD2 (5 bases). Trimming took off 0 bases at V and 3 bases at J, with 15 bases between the two ends. CDR1 DFQATT and CDR2 SNEGSKA come from the germline V gene (reference sequence). The CDR3 is 16 residues long. The CDR3 nucleotides are TGCAGTGCTAGAGATGGGAGACATGGGAACTACAATGAGCAGTTCTTC. It is translated as CSARDGRHGNYNEQFF.

The chain recombines TRBV10-3 with TRBJ2-3; D uncertain. Trimming pared 4 bases from V and 5 bases from J, leaving 7 bases between. This CDR3 spans 12 amino acids. CDR1 and CDR2 (germline): ENHRY, SYGVKD. The CDR3: CAISGSLDTQYF. CDR3 DNA: TGTGCCATCAGTGGAAGTTTAGATACGCAGTATTTT.

The J gene is TRBJ1-1, the V gene TRBV10-2, with D possibly TRBD1 on 5 matching bases. This CDR3 has 15 residues. Germline loops: CDR1 WSHSY, CDR2 SAAADI. V gave up 4 bases and J gave up 1 base, with 13 bases separating them. As DNA, the CDR3 is TGCGCCAGCAGTGGCAAAAATCAGGGGAACACTGAAGCTTTCTTT. Translating gives CASSGKNQGNTEAFF.

This sequence joins TRBV6-5 and TRBJ1-2; 11 bases match TRBD1. V lost 6 bases, J lost 7 bases, and 4 bases stayed unmatched. This CDR3 is 13 amino acids long. Germline CDR1 is MNHEY and CDR2 is SVGAGI. This chain's CDR3 is CASRDRGRGGYTF. DNA for the CDR3: TGTGCCAGCAGGGACAGGGGGCGAGGTGGCTACACCTTC.

Many counts were recorded for this clonotype. V is TRBV20-1 and J is TRBJ1-5; D might be TRBD1 (6 bases). Germline V gene sequence: CDR1 DFQATT, CDR2 SNEGSKA (reference sequence). The V gene lost 5 bases and the J gene lost 3 bases, with 20 bases spanning the gap. This CDR3 is built from 16 residues. CDR3 amino acids: CSASKTTGKTNQPQHF. In DNA, the CDR3 is TGCAGTGCTTCGAAAACAACAGGGAAGACCAATCAGCCCCAGCATTTT.

V is TRBV24-1 and J is TRBJ2-1; a weak D match, TRBD2 (5 bases). Germline lookup yields CDR1 KGHDR and CDR2 SFDVKD. The CDR3 is 13 residues long. V was trimmed by 8 bases and J by 9 bases, leaving 16 bases between them. CDR3 nucleotide sequence: TGTGCCACCAAGGAGGCTAGCTACGGTGAGCAGTTCTTC. It specifies CATKEASYGEQFF.

About this clonotype itself: This may come from a read error, since a much larger clone is one base off. V gene TRBV18 combines with J gene TRBJ2-2; D is perhaps TRBD1 or TRBD2 (5 bases each). There are 15 residues in the CDR3. Germline CDR1 is KGHSH and CDR2 is LQKENI. CDR3 bases: TGTGCCAGCTCACCACCGGGACGGGGCACCAGGGAGCTGTTTTTT. Its protein is CASSPPGRGTRELFF.

The genes are TRBV18 and TRBJ2-3; D not resolved. V lost 3 bases and J 2 bases, leaving 6 bases between the germline ends. CDR1 KGHSH and CDR2 LQKENI come from the germline V gene. The CDR3 covers 13 residues. The DNA for the CDR3 is TGTGCCAGCTCACCCGCTCCCACAGATACGCAGTATTTT. It is translated as CASSPAPTDTQYF.

The V and J genes are TRBV6-1 and TRBJ2-7; 11 bases align to TRBD1. Losses at the gene ends were 3 bases for V and 9 bases for J; bases not matched to a gene: 19. Germline V lookup: CDR1 MNHNS, CDR2 SASEGT. The CDR3 extends over 18 amino acids. The CDR3 is CASSDSFGAGTGGNWQYF. CDR3 bases: TGTGCCAGCAGTGATTCCTTTGGCGCCGGGACAGGGGGAAATTGGCAGTACTTC.

This chain connects TRBV7-2 to TRBJ1-4; 11 bases are a match to TRBD1. The CDR3 consists of 15 residues. Germline CDR1 and CDR2: SGHTA and FQGNSA. V shed 2 bases, J shed 9 bases, and the junction held 5 bases outside the gene matches. The CDR3 reads CASSLSGTGGQKLFF. The CDR3, as DNA: TGTGCCAGCAGCTTAAGCGGGACAGGGGGGCAAAAACTGTTTTTT.

The chain links TRBV6-2 or TRBV6-3 to TRBJ1-6; D remains ambiguous. The CDR3 is 17 residues long. The germline V and J ends were trimmed by 2 bases and 0 bases, with 11 bases remaining between them. CDR1 is MNHEY and CDR2 is SVGEGT in the germline V gene. The CDR3 coding sequence is TGTGCCAGCAGTTACCCACGGGCCAGCTCCTATAATTCACCCCTCCACTTT. Translated, it gives CASSYPRASSYNSPLHF.

This clonotype appeared a few times. The chain has TRBV7-2 and TRBJ2-7; 9 positions match TRBD1. Germline V gives CDR1 SGHTA, CDR2 FQGNSA. The CDR3 extends over 13 amino acids. The V segment lost 10 bases and the J segment 9 bases; nucleotides outside the gene matches: 13. CDR3 region: CANQTGGSVGQYF. In DNA, the CDR3 is TGTGCCAACCAAACAGGGGGCAGCGTTGGGCAGTACTTC. The whole variable domain, remainder taken from reference TRBV7-2 and TRBJ2-7, is GAGVSQSPSNKVTEKGKDVELRCDPISGHTALYWYRQSLGQGLEFLIYFQGNSAPDKSGLPSDRFSAERTGGSVSTLTIQRTQQEDSAVYLCANQTGGSVGQYFGPGTRLTVT.

This rearrangement joins TRBV5-1 to TRBJ1-2; 7 bases are shared with TRBD1. The CDR3 is made up of 16 amino acids. With V trimmed by 6 bases and J by 4 bases, 15 bases remained unmatched. CDR1 and CDR2 (germline): SGHRS, YFSETQ. This chain's CDR3 is CASTLGTGAASYGYTF. The CDR3 region has the DNA TGCGCCAGCACCCTTGGAACAGGGGCTGCGTCCTATGGCTACACCTTC.

This chain uses TRBV11-1 with TRBJ2-4; D is perhaps TRBD1 (6 bases). The CDR3 loop spans 16 amino acids. V lost 5 bases and J lost 0, with 14 bases in between. The germline gives CDR1 SGHAT, CDR2 FQDESV (reference sequence). Written as DNA, the CDR3 is TGTGCCAGCAGCCAGAGGACAGCATTAGCCAAAAACATTCAGTACTTC. This sequence encodes CASSQRTALAKNIQYF.

The J gene is TRBJ2-7, the V gene TRBV11-2; D might be TRBD2 (6 bases). This CDR3 region has 16 residues. V was trimmed by 2 bases and J by 0 bases, leaving 14 bases between them. Germline CDR1 reads SGHAT; CDR2 reads FQNNGV. The CDR3 nucleotides are TGTGCCAGCAGCTTAAATCCCCGGGGGAGCTCCTACGAGCAGTACTTC. Translated: CASSLNPRGSSYEQYF. The full variable domain, its missing parts supplied by reference TRBV11-2 and TRBJ2-7, is EAGVAQSPRYKIIEKRQSVAFWCNPISGHATLYWYQQILGQGPKLLIQFQNNGVVDDSQLPKDRFSAERLKGVDSTLKIQPAKLEDSAVYLCASSLNPRGSSYEQYFGPGTRLTVT.

About this clonotype itself: Relative to the germline gene, one junction end is altered; a read error may explain this. Here the CDR3 reads CASSRKGGGEESQYF. In DNA, the CDR3 is TGCGCCAGCAGCCGAAAGGGAGGAGGAGAAGAGTCCCAGTACTTC. This rearrangement joins TRBV5-1 to TRBJ2-5; D perhaps matches TRBD2 (6 bases). Germline CDR1 reads SGHRS; CDR2 reads YFSETQ. The CDR3 totals 15 residues.

This clonotype was recorded a few times. CDR3 in DNA: TGCGCCAGCAGGAATCCTAGCAGGGGGGAAGAGACCCAGTACTTC. Translated: CASRNPSRGEETQYF. This sequence joins TRBV5-1 and TRBJ2-5, with a weak D call TRBD1 (7 bases). The CDR3 is made up of 15 amino acids. V was cut by 5 bases and J by 3 bases, with 17 bases left in between. Germline CDR1 is SGHRS and CDR2 is YFSETQ.

A few counts support this clonotype. The chain has TRBV18 and TRBJ1-1; D unresolved. The CDR3 is 15 amino acids. CDR1 and CDR2 (germline): KGHSH, LQKENI. V was clipped by 2 bases and J by 1 base, with 11 bases between them. CDR3: CASSPGFRGNTEAFF. CDR3 nucleotide sequence: TGTGCCAGCTCACCAGGTTTTCGGGGGAACACTGAAGCTTTCTTT.

This chain connects TRBV27 to TRBJ2-2; TRBD2 might be the D (6 bases). V gave up 5 bases and J gave up 5 bases, with 18 bases separating them. This CDR3 has 16 residues. Germline values: CDR1 MNHEY, CDR2 SMNVEV (reference sequence). The CDR3 spells CASSPDWGDPTGELFF. Here the CDR3 DNA reads TGTGCCAGCAGTCCCGACTGGGGGGACCCTACCGGGGAGCTGTTTTTT.

This chain links TRBV20-1 with TRBJ2-3; D possibly uses TRBD1 or TRBD2 (6 bases each). The CDR3 is made up of 15 amino acids. The V gene's germline CDR1 is DFQATT and CDR2 SNEGSKA (reference sequence). Trimming left V 6 bases short and J 2 bases short, with 18 bases between. CDR3 protein: CSARGVAGATDTQYF. The CDR3, as DNA: TGCAGTGCGAGGGGGGTAGCAGGGGCCACAGATACGCAGTATTTT.

The CDR3 region is CASRNSGQTTNYGYTF. In nucleotides, the CDR3 is TGTGCCAGCAGAAATTCGGGACAGACTACTAACTATGGCTACACCTTC. The rearrangement uses TRBV12-3 or TRBV12-4 and TRBJ1-2; 7 bases align to TRBD1. The CDR3 length is 16 residues. The V and J ends lost 6 bases and 0 bases, in that order; junction bases with no gene match: 10.

The chain recombines TRBV27 with TRBJ2-5, with D possibly matching TRBD2 (7 bases). The J call may be mistaken, given a closer DNA end match to TRBJ2-1. The CDR3 is made up of 15 amino acids. Germline loops: CDR1 MNHEY, CDR2 SMNVEV (reference sequence). CDR3 nucleotide sequence: TGTGCCAGCAGTTTATCCGCGGGGGCCAGTGATGAGCAGTTCTTC. It translates to CASSLSAGASDEQFF.

The chain recombines TRBV20-1 with TRBJ1-2; 9 bases align to TRBD1. The CDR3 has 14 amino acids. With V trimmed by 7 bases and J by 6 bases, 12 bases remained unmatched. Germline CDR1 reads DFQATT; CDR2 reads SNEGSKA (reference sequence). The CDR3, as DNA: TGCAGTGTTTATACAGGGGGCGGGAGAGATGGCTACACCTTC. Its protein product is CSVYTGGGRDGYTF.

The chain joins TRBV2 to TRBJ1-4; D not certain. The CDR3 covers 14 residues. Per the germline V gene, CDR1 is SNHLY and CDR2 is FYNNEI. Between the trimmed V and J ends, which lost 6 bases and 12 bases, there was a span of 20 bases. The CDR3 here is CASRGASGVGELFF. The CDR3 DNA sequence: TGTGCCAGCAGGGGAGCGAGCGGTGTTGGAGAACTGTTTTTT.